This T cell receptor beta chain was recovered during a study of OX40 agonist ivuxolimab in advanced cancers. Broadly, across the study: Ivuxolimab, which targeted the costimulatory receptor OX40 (CD134), was an agonistic, fully human IgG2 monoclonal antibody. Intravenous ivuxolimab was administered to patients every 2 weeks at six dose levels: 0.01, 0.1, 0.3, 1.5, 3 and 10 mg/kg. Three dose-escalation patients achieved partial responses, one with hepatocellular carcinoma and two with cutaneous melanoma. A male proportion of nearly 85% and a mean age of around 60 years, ranging from about 20 to 79, were recorded for the dose-escalation cohort. Prior anti-PD-1, anti-PD-L1 or anti-CTLA-4 therapy was permitted, and checkpoint inhibitors had been received by about 44% of dose-escalation patients. The paper covers the monotherapy dose-escalation part of the phase I ivuxolimab trial, which included N = 52 patients. Of the approximately 50 dose-escalation patients, hepatocellular carcinoma was present in some 19, melanoma in approximately 15, renal cell carcinoma in 9 and head and neck cancer in 9. The purpose of peripheral TCRbeta sequencing was to test whether ivuxolimab changed TCR sequence diversity and led to clonal T-cell expansion. Beyond this particular receptor, the publication reports: After ivuxolimab, more expanded clones were found on average in CD8+ T cells than in CD4+ T cells. At doses of 0.1 to 3.0 mg/kg, clonal expansion of both CD4+ and CD8+ blood T cells was observed from baseline to week 6. In the 0.1-3.0 mg/kg groups, partial responders had among the lowest normalized peripheral clonal expansion, particularly in CD8+ T cells. Antigen specificity was not determined for the clonally expanded peripheral T cells. Low levels of normalized T-cell clonal expansion were also seen in some nonresponding patients.

Note on this clone: There is no known antigen for this receptor. No base quality information exists; no much larger clone differs at one position.

The trial excluded patients who had a history of autoimmune disease or who were on systemic immunosuppression. Peripheral blood for TCR sequencing was drawn from every dose cohort at baseline, at cycle 4 day 1 and at cycle 7 day 1. Samples were obtained from an open-label, multicenter, first-in-human phase I dose-escalation trial of ivuxolimab. Adults with locally advanced or metastatic head and neck squamous cell, hepatocellular, melanoma or renal cell carcinoma were enrolled in the trial. CD4+ and CD8+ T cells were sorted separately from peripheral blood before TCR sequencing. To sequence the TCRbeta CDR3 region, genomic DNA was isolated from the sorted cells. The immunoSEQ Assay was used to sequence the TCRbeta CDR3 regions. Entries here come from immuneACCESS through TCRdb and include only in-frame sequences with V and J called. Some clones fail to appear in such tables; in the studies checked, an unresolved V gene covers under half of the shortfall, and the cause of the remainder is unknown. The sample includes approximately 80,000 clones, with 75% to 95% observed a single time. The ten largest clones represent more than 5.5% of the sample.

The sequencing here drew on CD4+ or CD8+ T cells sorted from blood, taken in a trial of the OX40 agonist ivuxolimab. The sequence derives from an adult with an advanced solid tumor such as melanoma, head and neck, liver or kidney cancer.

The CDR3 reads CASSLTSSGTGGSNTGELFF. The DNA reads TGCGCCAGCAGCTTGACCTCTTCCGGGACAGGGGGCTCGAACACCGGGGAGCTGTTTTTT. The chain joins TRBV5-1 to TRBJ2-2, with 12 junctional bases fitting TRBD1. Trimming removed 1 base from V and 0 bases from J; the gene matches leave 10 bases unexplained. CDR1 and CDR2 were assigned from the germline V gene as SGHRS and YFSETQ. Inclusive of the bounding cysteine and phenylalanine, the CDR3 is 20 residues long. Only the CDR3 region is kept as DNA, spanning 60 bases read in frame from base 1.